What follows are 32 T cell receptor beta chains derived from one specimen sequenced in a study of T-cell memory formation after mild COVID-19. TCRdb fed the 5' RACE reads into MiXCR, producing one record per CDR3 protein. This sample has hundreds of thousands of distinct CDR3 sequences, with less than 25% found just once. Sequenced: PBMCs or a T cell subset sorted from them (not recorded which). The receptors were sampled from an adult woman who had mild COVID-19 (a few samples of this study predate the infection). Cell type and time point are not known.

V and J are TRBV5-5 and TRBJ2-5; D is possibly TRBD2 (5 bases). This CDR3 comprises 14 residues. Per germline, CDR1 SGHKS and CDR2 YYEKEE (reference sequence). The V end lost 1 base, the J end lost 5 bases, and 12 bases lay between the germline ends. CDR3 sequence (DNA): TGTGCCAGCAGCTTGAGAGGGCAAGGGGAGACCCAGTACTTC. This translates into CASSLRGQGETQYF.

CDR3 sequence: CASSPDSGRGRNEQFF. The CDR3, as DNA: TGTGCCAGCAGCCCGGATAGCGGGAGGGGTCGCAATGAGCAGTTCTTC. The V and J genes are TRBV7-9 and TRBJ2-1; the match to TRBD2 covers 11 bases. CDR3 size: 16 residues. V shed 5 bases and J 6 bases; nucleotides not matched to a gene: 9. The V gene's germline CDR1 is SEHNR and CDR2 FQNEAQ (reference sequence).

This clonotype was seen a handful of times. The chain has TRBV3-1 and TRBJ1-2, with D hard to call. V was shortened by 1 base and J by 7 bases, with 10 bases between the two germline ends. From germline, CDR1 is LGHDT and CDR2 YNNKEL (reference sequence). The CDR3 has 13 residues. CDR3 loop: CASSQGVTVGYTF. The CDR3 nucleotides are TGTGCCAGCAGCCAAGGAGTCACCGTTGGCTACACCTTC.

This chain connects TRBV24-1 to TRBJ2-1, with 7 bases identical to TRBD1. V trimming: 3 bases; J trimming: 6 bases; junction bases outside the gene matches: 4. Germline V CDR1 and CDR2: KGHDR, SFDVKD. This CDR3 region has 14 residues. For the CDR3, the DNA is TGTGCCACCAGTGATGGACAGGTTGTCAATGAGCAGTTCTTC. This translates into CATSDGQVVNEQFF.

This clonotype was detected only a few times. The chain combines TRBV7-6 with TRBJ2-7, with 12 bases that match TRBD2. CDR1 SGHVS and CDR2 FNYEAQ come from the germline V gene. The CDR3 length is 18 residues. Germline trimming cut 3 bases from V and 5 bases from J; bases unmatched to any gene: 14. CDR3 protein: CASSFGLAGSLDENEQYF. As DNA, the CDR3 is TGTGCCAGCAGCTTCGGACTAGCGGGATCGTTGGACGAGAACGAGCAGTACTTC.

V is TRBV20-1 and J is TRBJ2-7; either TRBD1 or TRBD2 may supply D (6 bases each). The CDR3 length is 16 residues. Trimming pared 8 bases from V and 3 bases from J, leaving 26 bases between. CDR1 DFQATT and CDR2 SNEGSKA come from the germline V gene (reference sequence). The CDR3 spells CSTTGTPYKGGYEQYF. The CDR3 DNA sequence: TGCAGTACGACCGGGACTCCATACAAGGGGGGCTACGAGCAGTACTTC.

This clonotype turned up a few times. V and J are TRBV7-9 and TRBJ1-3; D is unclear. Germline CDR1 and CDR2: SEHNR and FQNEAQ (reference sequence). CDR3 length: 17 amino acids. Trimming shortened V by 2 bases and J by 6 bases, and 20 bases separated the two germline ends. CDR3 loop: CASSLFSGPQKTNTIYF. The CDR3 nucleotides are TGTGCCAGCAGCTTATTCTCCGGGCCTCAAAAGACAAACACCATATATTTT. The entire variable domain, with the rest obtained from reference TRBV7-9 and TRBJ1-3, is as follows: DTGVSQNPRHKITKRGQNVTFRCDPISEHNRLYWYRQTLGQGPEFLTYFQNEAQLEKSRLLSDRFSAERPKGSFSTLEIQRTEQGDSAMYLCASSLFSGPQKTNTIYFGEGSWLTVV.

This clonotype turned up a few times. This chain connects TRBV29-1 to TRBJ2-1; 9 bases match TRBD2. Germline V gene data show CDR1 as SQVTM and CDR2 as ANQGSEA. The V gene end was trimmed by 3 bases and the J gene end by 9 bases; junction bases not matched to a gene: 3. The CDR3 sequence is 12 residues long. DNA of the CDR3: TGCAGCGTTGAGGGACTAGCTGGTGAGCAGTTCTTC. The encoded protein is CSVEGLAGEQFF.

This clonotype has more than one count but fewer than ten. V and J are TRBV4-3 and TRBJ2-3; TRBD2 matches at 12 bases. This CDR3 has 16 amino acids. Germline CDR1 and CDR2: LGHNA and YSLEER. V gave up 3 bases and J gave up 1 base; unmatched junction bases: 2. The CDR3 loop reads CASSQGLAGRTDTQYF. The CDR3 bases are TGCGCCAGCAGCCAGGGACTAGCGGGCCGCACAGATACGCAGTATTTT.

This clonotype has at least ten counts. The chain recombines TRBV7-6 with TRBJ2-6, with D tentatively TRBD1 (5 bases). This CDR3 is built from 18 residues. The V end was cut by 5 bases, the J end by 0 bases, with 17 bases between. Germline CDR1 reads SGHVS; CDR2 reads FNYEAQ. The CDR3 region has the DNA TGTGCCAGCAGCCTAGTCGACAGCCTGCTCTCTGGGGCCAACGTCCTGACTTTC. This codes for CASSLVDSLLSGANVLTF.

This sequence joins TRBV14 and TRBJ2-7; the match to TRBD2 covers 8 bases. The germline V gene encodes CDR1 SGHDN and CDR2 FVKESK. CDR3 length equals 15 residues. V lost 5 bases, J lost 4 bases, and 10 bases stayed unmatched. CDR3 DNA sequence: TGTGCCAGCAGCTTACTAGCGGCTACTAAGTACGAGCAGTACTTC. It translates to CASSLLAATKYEQYF.

V usage is TRBV18 and J usage is TRBJ1-3; possible D gene TRBD1, 5 bases. The CDR3 is 15 residues long. The V end lost 8 bases, the J end lost 0 bases, and 14 bases lay between the germline ends. Germline V CDR1 and CDR2: KGHSH, LQKENI. CDR3 protein: CASRSTVSSGNTIYF. Here the CDR3 DNA reads TGTGCCAGCCGATCGACAGTCTCCTCTGGAAACACCATATATTTT.

This clonotype occurred a few times. V gene TRBV24-1 combines with J gene TRBJ2-3, with TRBD2 identical over 8 bases. Unmatched junction bases numbered 11, after V lost 2 bases and J lost 5 bases. CDR3 length: 17 residues. Looked up from germline, CDR1 is KGHDR and CDR2 is SFDVKD. CDR3 coding DNA: TGTGCCACCAGTGATTCGTCCGGGACTAGACACGTAGATACGCAGTATTTT. It codes for CATSDSSGTRHVDTQYF.

The chain has TRBV11-2 and TRBJ2-3; TRBD2 agrees at 7 bases. The V and J ends lost 1 base and 5 bases, in that order; junction bases with no gene match: 6. CDR3 size: 15 residues. CDR1 is SGHAT and CDR2 is FQNNGV in the germline V gene. The CDR3 DNA is TGTGCCAGCAGCTTAGGCCTGCGGGAGAGAGATACGCAGTATTTT. This sequence encodes CASSLGLRERDTQYF.

In this sample, this clonotype turned up a few times. The V call is TRBV5-1, the J call TRBJ1-2; no reliable D call. The germline CDR1 and CDR2 sequences are SGHRS and YFSETQ. V was pared by 0 bases and J by 8 bases, with 14 bases between. This CDR3 comprises 14 residues. CDR3 region: CASSLEPGLGGYTF. In nucleotides, the CDR3 is TGCGCCAGCAGCTTGGAACCGGGTTTGGGAGGCTACACCTTC.

This clonotype was counted many times. The V gene is TRBV5-5, the J gene TRBJ1-5; TRBD1 matches at 7 bases. The CDR3 covers 15 residues. The V gene end was trimmed by 0 bases and the J gene end by 1 base; junction bases not matched to a gene: 1. Germline V gene data show CDR1 as SGHKS and CDR2 as YYEKEE (reference sequence). As DNA, the CDR3 is TGTGCCAGCAGCTTGGACAGGGGAAGCAATCAGCCCCAGCATTTT. Amino acids: CASSLDRGSNQPQHF.

V is TRBV12-3 or TRBV12-4 and J is TRBJ1-1; TRBD1 matches at 7 bases. The length of the CDR3 is 16 residues. V gave up 6 bases and J gave up 1 base; unmatched junction bases: 11. This CDR3 reads CASRRMTGTRNTEAFF. The CDR3 nucleotides are TGTGCCAGCAGGCGCATGACAGGGACCAGGAACACTGAAGCTTTCTTT.

J is TRBJ2-7 and V is TRBV27; TRBD1 agrees at 9 bases. J gave up 1 base and V 3 bases, and 7 bases lay outside the gene matches. CDR1 and CDR2 from the germline V gene are MNHEY and SMNVEV (reference sequence). This CDR3 has 16 residues. In DNA, the CDR3 is TGTGCCAGCAGTTTCCGACCGGGACAGGGTTCCTACGAGCAGTACTTC. It encodes CASSFRPGQGSYEQYF.

This clonotype was seen repeatedly, ten times or more. The genes are TRBV11-2 and TRBJ1-2; the D is unclear. From germline, CDR1 is SGHAT and CDR2 FQNNGV. This CDR3 region has 12 residues. V lost 5 bases, J lost 3 bases, and 7 bases lay in between. The CDR3 nucleotides read TGTGCCAGCAGCCCCGCGGACTATGGCTACACCTTC. Translation: CASSPADYGYTF.

This clonotype was detected a few times. The CDR3 reads CASSSPLSYEQYF. The CDR3, as DNA: TGTGCCAGCAGTTCCCCGCTATCCTACGAGCAGTACTTC. This sequence joins TRBV6-2 or TRBV6-3 and TRBJ2-7; D is unresolved. Germline lookup yields CDR1 MNHEY and CDR2 SVGEGT. Trimming took 4 bases from V and 1 from J, leaving 8 bases between them. This CDR3 spans 13 amino acids.

This clonotype was seen a few times. The rearrangement uses TRBV7-2 and TRBJ2-2; no firm D call. This CDR3 comprises 14 residues. Germline V gives CDR1 SGHTA, CDR2 FQGNSA. Deletions cut 4 bases from V and 4 bases from J, with 10 bases between. CDR3 nucleotides: TGTGCCAGCAGCTCTCGTCCCCTCACCGGGGAGCTGTTTTTT. This translates into CASSSRPLTGELFF.

This clonotype turned up a few times. The chain uses TRBV2 and TRBJ1-6; D is uncertain. The V gene lost 3 bases and the J gene lost 3 bases, with 12 bases spanning the gap. Germline CDR1 is SNHLY and CDR2 is FYNNEI. The CDR3 is made up of 16 amino acids. The CDR3 DNA follows: TGTGCCAGCAGTGATAGGGCCGGGGACTATAATTCACCCCTCCACTTT. It specifies CASSDRAGDYNSPLHF.

The chain recombines TRBV6-2 or TRBV6-3 with TRBJ1-5; D might be TRBD1 (5 bases). V lost 8 bases to trimming and J lost 0 bases, with 14 bases between them. Germline-derived CDR1 and CDR2 are MNHEY and SVGEGT. The CDR3 extends over 15 amino acids. The DNA of the CDR3 is TGTGCCAGCGGGGCAGCCTCATATAGCAATCAGCCCCAGCATTTT. This translates into CASGAASYSNQPQHF.

This clonotype was counted a few times. This chain uses TRBV5-1 with TRBJ2-6; 14 nucleotides align to TRBD2. Germline loops: CDR1 SGHRS, CDR2 YFSETQ. J was trimmed by 0 bases and V by 2 bases; bases with no gene match: 7. This CDR3 spans 20 amino acids. This CDR3 reads CASSFVGGLAGDSGANVLTF. Here the CDR3 DNA reads TGCGCCAGCAGCTTCGTAGGGGGACTAGCGGGAGACTCTGGGGCCAACGTCCTGACTTTC.

This chain uses TRBV20-1 with TRBJ1-3; D unclear. With 0 bases removed from V and 4 bases from J, the gap between germline ends came to 7 bases. CDR3 length equals 13 residues. Germline V gives CDR1 DFQATT, CDR2 SNEGSKA (reference sequence). The CDR3 DNA follows: TGCAGTGCTAGAGATGCGAGGGGAAACACCATATATTTT. It yields the protein CSARDARGNTIYF.

The chain has TRBV10-3 and TRBJ2-1, with D hard to call. The V gene's germline CDR1 is ENHRY and CDR2 SYGVKD. CDR3 length: 15 amino acids. Trimming took 1 base from V and 4 from J, leaving 11 bases between them. For the CDR3, the DNA is TGTGCCATCAGTGAGTGGGGAAAGGGTTACAATGAGCAGTTCTTC. This gives the protein CAISEWGKGYNEQFF.

The V gene is TRBV5-1, the J gene TRBJ2-7; D is possibly TRBD1 (5 bases). Germline CDR1 SGHRS, CDR2 YFSETQ. Trimming left V 4 bases short and J 2 bases short, with 16 bases between. The CDR3 is 15 amino acids. The CDR3 sequence is CASSPPETGPYEQYF. Written as DNA, the CDR3 is TGCGCCAGCAGCCCACCGGAAACAGGTCCCTACGAGCAGTACTTC.

CDR3 amino acids: CASSQRGPLGETQYF. In DNA, the CDR3 is TGTGCCAGCAGCCAACGGGGCCCCTTGGGGGAGACCCAGTACTTC. The rearrangement joins TRBV7-8 to TRBJ2-5, with D possibly called TRBD1 or TRBD2 (5 bases each). The CDR3 is 15 amino acids. The V end was cut by 5 bases, the J end by 5 bases, with 18 bases between. Germline V lookup: CDR1 SGHVS, CDR2 FQNEAQ.

This clonotype was observed a handful of times. The chain recombines TRBV12-3 or TRBV12-4 with TRBJ1-5; a possible D gene is TRBD1 (6 bases). The V and J ends lost 6 bases and 5 bases respectively, with 17 bases between them. CDR3 length equals 15 residues. This CDR3 is CASSPGAQIDQPQHF. In DNA, the CDR3 is TGTGCCAGCAGCCCAGGGGCACAGATTGATCAGCCCCAGCATTTT.

The chain recombines TRBV5-1 with TRBJ1-3; 9 nucleotides match TRBD1. This CDR3 region has 19 residues. CDR1 SGHRS and CDR2 YFSETQ come from the germline V gene. V lost 0 bases to trimming and J lost 2 bases; unmatched junction nucleotides: 12. The CDR3 DNA reads TGCGCCAGCAGCTTGGGGCCCGCTACCGGGACAGGGACTGGAAACACCATATATTTT. Amino acid sequence: CASSLGPATGTGTGNTIYF. Full variable domain (missing parts from reference TRBV5-1 and TRBJ1-3): KAGVTQTPRYLIKTRGQQVTLSCSPISGHRSVSWYQQTPGQGLQFLFEYFSETQRNKGNFPGRFSGRQFSNSRSEMNVSTLELGDSALYLCASSLGPATGTGTGNTIYFGEGSWLTVV.

V gene TRBV2 combines with J gene TRBJ1-5; 7 bases fit TRBD1. Germline V lookup: CDR1 SNHLY, CDR2 FYNNEI. V trimming: 8 bases; J trimming: 2 bases; junction bases outside the gene matches: 18. CDR3 length equals 18 residues. CDR3 coding DNA: TGTGCCAGCGAGGGTCCTACAGGGGCGGTTAGTGGCAATCAGCCCCAGCATTTT. Protein product: CASEGPTGAVSGNQPQHF.

This clonotype was detected a few times. V gene TRBV5-1 combines with J gene TRBJ2-7; D possibly corresponds to TRBD2 (6 bases). CDR1 and CDR2 from the germline V gene are SGHRS and YFSETQ. The CDR3 is 13 amino acids. V lost 5 bases and J 2 bases, leaving 11 bases between the germline ends. The CDR3 loop reads CASSAREAYEQYF. In nucleotides, the CDR3 is TGCGCCAGCAGTGCGAGGGAGGCCTACGAGCAGTACTTC. The full variable domain, in which reference TRBV5-1 and TRBJ2-7 provide the parts outside the CDR3, is KAGVTQTPRYLIKTRGQQVTLSCSPISGHRSVSWYQQTPGQGLQFLFEYFSETQRNKGNFPGRFSGRQFSNSRSEMNVSTLELGDSALYLCASSAREAYEQYFGPGTRLTVT.